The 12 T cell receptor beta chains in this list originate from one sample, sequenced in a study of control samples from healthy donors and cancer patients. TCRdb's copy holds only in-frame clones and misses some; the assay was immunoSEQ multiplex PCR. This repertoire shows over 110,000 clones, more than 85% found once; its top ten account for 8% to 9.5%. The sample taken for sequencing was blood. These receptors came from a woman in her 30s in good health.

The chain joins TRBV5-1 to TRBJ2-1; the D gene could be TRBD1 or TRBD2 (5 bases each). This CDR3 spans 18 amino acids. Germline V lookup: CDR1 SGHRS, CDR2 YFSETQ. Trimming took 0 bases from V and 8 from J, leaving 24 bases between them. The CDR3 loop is CASSLAPPQPGARDEQFF. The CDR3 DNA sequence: TGCGCCAGCAGCTTGGCCCCCCCCCAACCCGGGGCGAGGGATGAGCAGTTCTTC.

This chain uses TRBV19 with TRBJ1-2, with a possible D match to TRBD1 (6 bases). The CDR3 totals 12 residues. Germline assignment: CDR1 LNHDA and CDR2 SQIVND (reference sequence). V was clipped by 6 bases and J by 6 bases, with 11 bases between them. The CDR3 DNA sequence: TGTGCCAGTAGATTTGGGGGCCATGGCTACACCTTC. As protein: CASRFGGHGYTF.

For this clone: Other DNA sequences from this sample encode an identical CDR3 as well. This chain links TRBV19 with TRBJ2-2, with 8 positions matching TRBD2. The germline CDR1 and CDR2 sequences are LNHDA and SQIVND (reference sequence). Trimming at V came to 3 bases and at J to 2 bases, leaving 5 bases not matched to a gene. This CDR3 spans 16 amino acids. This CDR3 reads CASSIGLAGNTGELFF. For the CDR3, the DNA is TGTGCCAGTAGTATCGGCCTAGCGGGCAACACCGGGGAGCTGTTTTTT. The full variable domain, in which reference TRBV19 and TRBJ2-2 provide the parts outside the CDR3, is DGGITQSPKYLFRKEGQNVTLSCEQNLNHDAMYWYRQDPGQGLRLIYYSQIVNDFQKGDIAEGYSVSREKKESFPLTVTSAQKNPTAFYLCASSIGLAGNTGELFFGEGSRLTVL.

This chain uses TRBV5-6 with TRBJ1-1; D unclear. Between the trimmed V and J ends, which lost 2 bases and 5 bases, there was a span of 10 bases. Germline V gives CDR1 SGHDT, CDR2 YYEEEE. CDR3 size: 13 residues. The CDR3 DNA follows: TGTGCCAGCAGCTTTTCCAGGATGACTGAAGCTTTCTTT. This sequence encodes CASSFSRMTEAFF.

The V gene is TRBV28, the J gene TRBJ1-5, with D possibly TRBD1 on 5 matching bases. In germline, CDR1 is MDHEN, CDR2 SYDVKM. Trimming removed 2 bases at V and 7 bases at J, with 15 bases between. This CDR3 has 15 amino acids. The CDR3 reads CASSLSWGVSQPQHF. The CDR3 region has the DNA TGTGCCAGCAGTTTAAGTTGGGGGGTTAGCCAGCCCCAGCATTTT.

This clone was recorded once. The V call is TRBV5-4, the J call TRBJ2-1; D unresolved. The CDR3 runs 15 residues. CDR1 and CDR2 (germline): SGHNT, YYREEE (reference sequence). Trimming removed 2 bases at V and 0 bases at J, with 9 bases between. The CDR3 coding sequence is TGTGCCAGCAGCTTCGACGTGAGCTCCTACAATGAGCAGTTCTTC. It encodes CASSFDVSSYNEQFF.

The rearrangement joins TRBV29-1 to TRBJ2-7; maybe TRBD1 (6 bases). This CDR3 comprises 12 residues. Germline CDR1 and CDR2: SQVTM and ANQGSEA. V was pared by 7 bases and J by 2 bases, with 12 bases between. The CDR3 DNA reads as TGCAGCGCATTGACAGGAACCTACGAGCAGTACTTC. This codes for CSALTGTYEQYF.

CDR3 nucleotides: TGTGCCAGCAGCTTGGGGTTTATGTCCGGCCCATTCCCGGCAGGCTACACCTTC. This encodes CASSLGFMSGPFPAGYTF. The V call is TRBV5-6, the J call TRBJ1-2; D call uncertain. Per the germline V gene, CDR1 is SGHDT and CDR2 is YYEEEE. This CDR3 region has 18 residues. V was clipped by 0 bases and J by 8 bases, with 26 bases between them. Complete variable domain (other parts from reference TRBV5-6 and TRBJ1-2): DAGVTQSPTHLIKTRGQQVTLRCSPKSGHDTVSWYQQALGQGPQFIFQYYEEEERQRGNFPDRFSGHQFPNYSSELNVNALLLGDSALYLCASSLGFMSGPFPAGYTFGSGTRLTVV.

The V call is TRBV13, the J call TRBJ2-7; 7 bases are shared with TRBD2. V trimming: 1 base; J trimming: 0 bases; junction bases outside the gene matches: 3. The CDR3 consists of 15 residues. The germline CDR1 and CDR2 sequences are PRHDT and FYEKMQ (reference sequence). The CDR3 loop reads CASSLARGSSYEQYF. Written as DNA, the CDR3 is TGTGCCAGCAGCTTAGCGCGCGGGAGCTCCTACGAGCAGTACTTC. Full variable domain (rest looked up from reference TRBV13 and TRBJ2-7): AAGVIQSPRHLIKEKRETATLKCYPIPRHDTVYWYQQGPGQDPQFLISFYEKMQSDKGSIPDRFSAQQFSDYHSELNMSSLELGDSALYFCASSLARGSSYEQYFGPGTRLTVT.

CDR3 sequence (DNA): TGTGCCAGCAGCCTTGGGACTAGCGGGTTTAATGAGCAGTTCTTC. This codes for CASSLGTSGFNEQFF. This rearrangement joins TRBV7-2 to TRBJ2-1; 12 nucleotides agree with TRBD2. Germline V gene data show CDR1 as SGHTA and CDR2 as FQGNSA. The CDR3 is 15 residues long. V dropped 5 bases and J dropped 7; count of bases not matched to a gene: 6.

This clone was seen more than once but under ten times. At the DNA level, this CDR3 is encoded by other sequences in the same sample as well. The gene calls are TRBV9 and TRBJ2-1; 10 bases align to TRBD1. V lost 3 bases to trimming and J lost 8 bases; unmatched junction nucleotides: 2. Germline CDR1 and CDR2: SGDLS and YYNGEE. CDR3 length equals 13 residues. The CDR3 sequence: CASSEGTGDEQFF. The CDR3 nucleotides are TGTGCCAGCAGCGAGGGGACAGGGGATGAGCAGTTCTTC.

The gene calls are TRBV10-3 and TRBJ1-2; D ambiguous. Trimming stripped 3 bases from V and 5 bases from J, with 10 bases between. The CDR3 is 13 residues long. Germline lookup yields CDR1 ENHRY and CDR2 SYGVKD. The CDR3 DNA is TGTGCCATCAGTGAAGGTGAGCCGTATGGCTACACCTTC. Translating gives CAISEGEPYGYTF.